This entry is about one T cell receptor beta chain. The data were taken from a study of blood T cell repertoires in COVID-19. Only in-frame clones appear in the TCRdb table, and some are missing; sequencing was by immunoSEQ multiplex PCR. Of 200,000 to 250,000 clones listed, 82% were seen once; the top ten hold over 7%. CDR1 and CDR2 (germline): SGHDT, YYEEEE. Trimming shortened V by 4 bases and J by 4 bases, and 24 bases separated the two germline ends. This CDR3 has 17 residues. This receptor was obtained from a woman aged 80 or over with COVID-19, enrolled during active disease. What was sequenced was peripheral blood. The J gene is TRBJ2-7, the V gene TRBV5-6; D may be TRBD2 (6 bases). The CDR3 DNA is TGTGCCAGCAGCCCGCCCCTAGCGCCCGGGATGCCATACGAGCAGTACTTC. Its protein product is CASSPPLAPGMPYEQYF. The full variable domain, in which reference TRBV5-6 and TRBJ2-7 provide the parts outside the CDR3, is DAGVTQSPTHLIKTRGQQVTLRCSPKSGHDTVSWYQQALGQGPQFIFQYYEEEERQRGNFPDRFSGHQFPNYSSELNVNALLLGDSALYLCASSPPLAPGMPYEQYFGPGTRLTVT.